A single sample is the source of the 3 T cell receptor beta chains below, sequenced in a study of T cell changes during pregnancy in multiple sclerosis. Assay: immunoSEQ multiplex PCR; the TCRdb copy retains only in-frame clones and omits some. In the table there are about 72,000 clones, about 93% of which are singletons. The specimen was peripheral blood, collected in the first trimester of pregnancy. The source is a female donor in good health, enrolled as a control in a pregnancy study.

V is TRBV2 and J is TRBJ2-1, with D possibly TRBD2 on 5 matching bases. Trimming stripped 7 bases from V and 4 bases from J, with 17 bases between. CDR1 SNHLY and CDR2 FYNNEI come from the germline V gene. This CDR3 has 15 amino acids. The CDR3 loop reads CASTQGLLAYNEQFF. DNA for the CDR3: TGTGCCAGCACCCAAGGACTCCTGGCTTACAATGAGCAGTTCTTC. Drawing the rest from reference TRBV2 and TRBJ2-1, the complete variable domain is EPEVTQTPSHQVTQMGQEVILRCVPISNHLYFYWYRQILGQKVEFLVSFYNNEISEKSEIFDDQFSVERPDGSNFTLKIRSTKLEDSAMYFCASTQGLLAYNEQFFGPGTRLTVL.

V is TRBV5-6 and J is TRBJ2-7, with 10 bases that match TRBD2. This CDR3 has 15 amino acids. Germline CDR1 and CDR2: SGHDT and YYEEEE. Germline trimming cut 2 bases from V and 9 bases from J; bases unmatched to any gene: 11. CDR3 in amino acids: CASSFYETSGSGQYF. The CDR3 region has the DNA TGTGCCAGCAGCTTTTATGAGACTAGCGGGTCGGGGCAGTACTTC.

The chain is built from TRBV7-9 and TRBJ2-7; 8 bases fit TRBD1. J was trimmed by 2 bases and V by 1 base; bases with no gene match: 4. This CDR3 is 15 amino acids long. Looked up from germline, CDR1 is SEHNR and CDR2 is FQNEAQ (reference sequence). The CDR3 region is CASSLGTGKTYEQYF. CDR3 in DNA: TGTGCCAGCAGCTTAGGGACAGGGAAAACCTACGAGCAGTACTTC. Combining the CDR3 with reference TRBV7-9 and TRBJ2-7 gives the whole variable domain DTGVSQNPRHKITKRGQNVTFRCDPISEHNRLYWYRQTLGQGPEFLTYFQNEAQLEKSRLLSDRFSAERPKGSFSTLEIQRTEQGDSAMYLCASSLGTGKTYEQYFGPGTRLTVT.